The 28 T cell receptor beta chains reported below all come from one sample, sequenced in a study of blood T cell repertoires in COVID-19. Method: immunoSEQ multiplex PCR; TCRdb's copy keeps in-frame clones and lacks some. The table has 130,000 to 150,000 clones, over 80% seen once. Sequenced: peripheral blood. These receptors originate from a man aged 45 to 65 who had recovered from COVID-19.

The chain employs TRBV7-2 and TRBJ1-6, with 7 bases that match TRBD1. V lost 5 bases, J lost 3 bases, and 4 bases stayed unmatched. CDR1 SGHTA and CDR2 FQGNSA come from the germline V gene. The CDR3 contains 15 residues. The CDR3 sequence: CASSVGQNYNSPLHF. The CDR3 nucleotides read TGTGCCAGCAGCGTGGGACAGAACTATAATTCACCCCTCCACTTT.

This clone was recorded once. The J gene is TRBJ2-3, the V gene TRBV5-6; D may be TRBD1 (6 bases). This CDR3 region has 16 residues. V was clipped by 4 bases and J by 1 base, with 16 bases between them. Germline V gene sequence: CDR1 SGHDT, CDR2 YYEEEE. The CDR3 DNA reads as TGTGCCAGCAGCGCAACAGGGATGGTTGGCACAGATACGCAGTATTTT. Protein product: CASSATGMVGTDTQYF.

V and J are TRBV19 and TRBJ1-2; no firm D call. The germline CDR1 and CDR2 sequences are LNHDA and SQIVND (reference sequence). The CDR3 runs to 14 residues. V was cut by 2 bases and J by 2 bases, with 9 bases left in between. In nucleotides, the CDR3 is TGTGCCAGTAGTATAAGTGGCAAGAACTATGGCTACACCTTC. It codes for CASSISGKNYGYTF.

The chain combines TRBV19 with TRBJ1-5; D possibly corresponds to TRBD1 (6 bases). The germline V gene encodes CDR1 LNHDA and CDR2 SQIVND (reference sequence). The CDR3 has 12 amino acids. The V and J ends lost 8 bases and 5 bases respectively, with 10 bases between them. The CDR3 DNA reads TGTGCCAGTTCGGACAGATATCAGCCCCAGCATTTT. This sequence encodes CASSDRYQPQHF.

The rearrangement joins TRBV25-1 to TRBJ1-5; weak D call: TRBD1 (6 bases). In germline, CDR1 is MGHDK, CDR2 SYGVNS. The CDR3 spans 14 residues. The V end was cut by 8 bases, the J end by 2 bases, with 13 bases between. In nucleotides, the CDR3 is TGTGCCAGCGCCCGGGCAGGGGGCAATCAGCCCCAGCATTTT. Amino acid sequence: CASARAGGNQPQHF.

V is TRBV5-1 and J is TRBJ1-1; TRBD1 aligns across 9 bases. Losses at the gene ends were 2 bases for V and 2 bases for J; bases not matched to a gene: 1. Per germline, CDR1 SGHRS and CDR2 YFSETQ. The CDR3 length is 14 residues. The CDR3 DNA sequence: TGCGCCAGCAGCTTACAGGGGGCAAACACTGAAGCTTTCTTT. Amino acids: CASSLQGANTEAFF.

The CDR3 region is CATMAGLAGTGELFF. In DNA form, the CDR3 reads TGTGCCACCATGGCGGGACTAGCGGGGACCGGGGAGCTGTTTTTT. The chain has TRBV6-5 and TRBJ2-2; 13 bases align to TRBD2. The V segment lost 10 bases and the J segment 5 bases; nucleotides outside the gene matches: 7. The germline gives CDR1 MNHEY, CDR2 SVGAGI. The CDR3 totals 15 residues.

V gene TRBV27 combines with J gene TRBJ1-5; D is perhaps TRBD1 (5 bases). This CDR3 is built from 15 residues. The V gene's germline CDR1 is MNHEY and CDR2 SMNVEV (reference sequence). Trimming stripped 5 bases from V and 3 bases from J, with 14 bases between. The CDR3 loop is CASSLQGFLNQPQHF. The CDR3 DNA sequence: TGTGCCAGCAGTCTTCAGGGATTTCTCAATCAGCCCCAGCATTTT.

This clone was observed once. This chain links TRBV5-5 with TRBJ1-1; D uncertain. The germline V gene has CDR1 SGHKS and CDR2 YYEKEE (reference sequence). The germline V and J ends were trimmed by 0 bases and 4 bases, with 7 bases remaining between them. The CDR3 loop spans 13 amino acids. The CDR3 sequence: CASSLDSFTEAFF. The CDR3, as DNA: TGTGCCAGCAGCTTGGACAGTTTCACTGAAGCTTTCTTT.

The chain couples TRBV12-5 to TRBJ2-5, with 13 bases identical to TRBD2. The CDR3 spans 17 residues. V trimming: 5 bases; J trimming: 1 base; junction bases outside the gene matches: 7. In germline, CDR1 is LGHNT, CDR2 FRNRAP. CDR3 DNA sequence: TGTGCTAGTGGTCCTGGGACTAGCGGGGACATCCAAGAGACCCAGTACTTC. It encodes CASGPGTSGDIQETQYF.

This chain uses TRBV2 with TRBJ1-1, with 10 bases aligning to TRBD1. The CDR3 covers 14 residues. With V trimmed by 7 bases and J by 1 base, 3 bases remained unmatched. Germline V gives CDR1 SNHLY, CDR2 FYNNEI. DNA for the CDR3: TGTGCCAGCAATGGACAGGGGGGGAACACTGAAGCTTTCTTT. Its protein is CASNGQGGNTEAFF.

This clone has a single count. This chain connects TRBV20-1 to TRBJ2-5; TRBD2 is a possible D gene (5 bases). Looked up from germline, CDR1 is DFQATT and CDR2 is SNEGSKA (reference sequence). CDR3 length equals 15 residues. The V end was cut by 3 bases, the J end by 4 bases, with 18 bases between. The CDR3 sequence is CSASFTSAGGETQYF. The DNA of the CDR3 is TGCAGTGCTAGTTTCACTAGTGCCGGCGGAGAGACCCAGTACTTC.

A few counts support this clone. The same CDR3 also results from other DNA sequences found in this sample. The V gene is TRBV27, the J gene TRBJ1-1; 7 nucleotides agree with TRBD1. V lost 3 bases to trimming and J lost 1 base; unmatched junction nucleotides: 2. Germline V gives CDR1 MNHEY, CDR2 SMNVEV (reference sequence). The CDR3 covers 14 residues. The CDR3 nucleotides are TGTGCCAGCAGTTTGGGGACAGCGAACACTGAAGCTTTCTTT. As protein: CASSLGTANTEAFF.

The chain couples TRBV12-3 or TRBV12-4 to TRBJ1-2; 9 bases align to TRBD1. The CDR3 length is 13 residues. Germline trimming cut 5 bases from V and 4 bases from J; bases unmatched to any gene: 2. This CDR3 reads CASSPTGGYGYTF. In nucleotides, the CDR3 is TGTGCCAGCAGTCCGACAGGGGGCTATGGCTACACCTTC.

The rearrangement joins TRBV6-1 to TRBJ1-5; the match to TRBD1 covers 8 bases. V shed 2 bases, J shed 1 base, and the junction held 7 bases outside the gene matches. The CDR3 has 17 residues. Germline CDR1 is MNHNS and CDR2 is SASEGT. The CDR3 coding sequence is TGTGCCAGCAGTGAATCGCAGGGGGCGCGGAGCAATCAGCCCCAGCATTTT. Residues: CASSESQGARSNQPQHF.

The J gene is TRBJ2-2, the V gene TRBV5-6; perhaps TRBD1 as D (5 bases). Per germline, CDR1 SGHDT and CDR2 YYEEEE. Trimming cost V 5 bases and J 1 base, with 12 bases left between them. CDR3 size: 15 residues. CDR3 sequence reads: CASSKTVMNTGELFF. The CDR3 DNA reads as TGTGCCAGCAGTAAGACAGTAATGAACACCGGGGAGCTGTTTTTT.

The rearrangement uses TRBV30 and TRBJ1-2; 7 positions agree with TRBD1. Germline trimming cut 0 bases from V and 2 bases from J; bases unmatched to any gene: 3. CDR1 is GTSNPN and CDR2 is SVGIG in the germline V gene (reference sequence). This CDR3 contains 14 residues. This CDR3 reads CAWSVGTENYGYTF. In DNA, the CDR3 is TGTGCCTGGAGTGTAGGGACAGAGAACTATGGCTACACCTTC.

The genes are TRBV5-1 and TRBJ1-4; 10 bases are shared with TRBD1. This CDR3 contains 16 residues. Germline lookup yields CDR1 SGHRS and CDR2 YFSETQ. After removal of 2 bases from V and 8 bases from J, the junction contained 9 bases not matched to a gene. CDR3 in amino acids: CASSFGGQGFGEKLFF. The CDR3 coding sequence is TGCGCCAGCAGCTTTGGGGGACAGGGGTTTGGAGAAAAACTGTTTTTT.

The chain links TRBV12-3 or TRBV12-4 to TRBJ2-5; D call uncertain. Trimming took 2 bases from V and 5 from J, leaving 9 bases between them. The CDR3 loop spans 13 amino acids. DNA for the CDR3: TGTGCCAGCAGTTTATGGGCTAAGGAGACCCAGTACTTC. Its translation: CASSLWAKETQYF.

The rearrangement joins TRBV12-5 to TRBJ2-4; D is undetermined. Germline V lookup: CDR1 LGHNT, CDR2 FRNRAP. The CDR3 is made up of 13 amino acids. Trimming took 6 bases from V and 8 from J, leaving 14 bases between them. The CDR3 DNA reads as TGTGCTAGTGGACGTCGGTTACGGGACATTCAGTACTTC. Translation gives CASGRRLRDIQYF.

The CDR3 nucleotides are TGTGCCAGCAGCCGGACACCGAACACTGAAGCTTTCTTT. Translating gives CASSRTPNTEAFF. The V and J genes are TRBV7-2 and TRBJ1-1, with a tentative D call TRBD1 (5 bases). V lost 5 bases to trimming and J lost 1 base, with 8 bases between them. The V gene's germline CDR1 is SGHTA and CDR2 FQGNSA. This CDR3 region has 13 residues.

The gene calls are TRBV6-5 and TRBJ2-5; D possibly corresponds to TRBD2 (5 bases). V was trimmed by 7 bases and J by 5 bases, leaving 14 bases between them. The CDR3 length is 13 residues. From germline, CDR1 is MNHEY and CDR2 SVGAGI. DNA of the CDR3: TGTGCCAGCATGAGGGAACTTAGGGAGACCCAGTACTTC. Translating it yields CASMRELRETQYF.

This clone appeared a single time. The chain carries TRBV9 and TRBJ1-2; possibly TRBD1 for D (5 bases). CDR3 length: 14 residues. Germline assignment: CDR1 SGDLS and CDR2 YYNGEE. Trimming left V 4 bases short and J 4 bases short, with 14 bases between. The CDR3 loop reads CASSNLGGSYGYTF. The CDR3 bases are TGTGCCAGCAGCAATTTGGGGGGTAGCTATGGCTACACCTTC.

This chain connects TRBV6-6 to TRBJ2-5, with a weak D call TRBD1 (5 bases). CDR1 MNHNY and CDR2 SVGAGI come from the germline V gene (reference sequence). This CDR3 region has 15 residues. V lost 0 bases and J lost 2, with 10 bases in between. CDR3 sequence: CASSYSQGLQETQYF. The DNA of the CDR3 is TGTGCCAGCAGTTACTCGCAGGGCCTTCAAGAGACCCAGTACTTC.

The chain carries TRBV11-2 and TRBJ2-3; D might be TRBD1 (5 bases). The CDR3 runs 16 residues. V lost 2 bases to trimming and J lost 3 bases, with 15 bases between them. Germline V lookup: CDR1 SGHAT, CDR2 FQNNGV. CDR3 region: CASSLQRGRVTDTQYF. The CDR3 DNA sequence: TGTGCCAGCAGCTTACAAAGGGGAAGAGTAACAGATACGCAGTATTTT.

V is TRBV6-1 and J is TRBJ1-1; tentative D call: TRBD1 (6 bases). This CDR3 is built from 14 residues. Germline V gene data show CDR1 as MNHNS and CDR2 as SASEGT. Trimming removed 0 bases at V and 3 bases at J, with 8 bases between. The CDR3 DNA sequence: TGTGCCAGCAGTGAAGCGAGGGGGTACACTGAAGCTTTCTTT. It is translated as CASSEARGYTEAFF.

This sequence joins TRBV7-6 and TRBJ2-3, with unresolved D. The V end was cut by 0 bases, the J end by 0 bases, with 10 bases between. The CDR3 has 16 residues. In germline, CDR1 is SGHVS, CDR2 FNYEAQ. The CDR3 reads CASSLAGSISTDTQYF. DNA of the CDR3: TGTGCCAGCAGCTTAGCGGGCAGTATAAGCACAGATACGCAGTATTTT. Full variable domain (rest looked up from reference TRBV7-6 and TRBJ2-3): GAGVSQSPRYKVTKRGQDVALRCDPISGHVSLYWYRQALGQGPEFLTYFNYEAQQDKSGLPNDRFSAERPEGSISTLTIQRTEQRDSAMYRCASSLAGSISTDTQYFGPGTRLTVL.

This chain uses TRBV12-3 or TRBV12-4 with TRBJ1-1; D unresolved. This CDR3 is built from 13 residues. Trimming cost V 5 bases and J 3 bases, with 10 bases left between them. The CDR3 nucleotides read TGTGCCAGCAGTCCTGGGCCCGACACTGAAGCTTTCTTT. Residues: CASSPGPDTEAFF.